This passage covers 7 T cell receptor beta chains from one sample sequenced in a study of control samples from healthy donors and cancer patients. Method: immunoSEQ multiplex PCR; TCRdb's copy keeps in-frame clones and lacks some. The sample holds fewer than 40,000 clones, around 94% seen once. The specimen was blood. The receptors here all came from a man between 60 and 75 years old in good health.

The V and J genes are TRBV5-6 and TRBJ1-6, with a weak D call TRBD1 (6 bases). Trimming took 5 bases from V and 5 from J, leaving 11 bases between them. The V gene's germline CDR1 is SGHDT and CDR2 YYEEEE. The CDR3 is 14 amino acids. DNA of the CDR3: TGTGCCAGCAGAAAGACAGGAGATAATTCACCCCTCCACTTT. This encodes CASRKTGDNSPLHF.

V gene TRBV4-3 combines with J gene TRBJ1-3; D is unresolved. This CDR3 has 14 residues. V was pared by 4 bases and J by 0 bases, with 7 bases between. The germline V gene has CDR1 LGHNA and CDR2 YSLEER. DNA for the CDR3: TGCGCCAGCAGCCGCGACCTCTCTGGAAACACCATATATTTT. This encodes CASSRDLSGNTIYF.

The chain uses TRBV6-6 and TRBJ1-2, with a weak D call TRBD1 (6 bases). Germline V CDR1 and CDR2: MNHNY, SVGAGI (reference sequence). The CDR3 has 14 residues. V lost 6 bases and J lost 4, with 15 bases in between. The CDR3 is CASSPTGQSYGYTF. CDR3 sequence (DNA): TGTGCCAGCAGCCCCACAGGACAGAGCTATGGCTACACCTTC.

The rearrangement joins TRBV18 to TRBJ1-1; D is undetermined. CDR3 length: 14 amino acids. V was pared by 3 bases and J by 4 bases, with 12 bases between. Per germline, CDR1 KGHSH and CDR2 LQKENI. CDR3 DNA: TGTGCCAGCTCACCCCGAGAGGGCGTCACTGAAGCTTTCTTT. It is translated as CASSPREGVTEAFF.

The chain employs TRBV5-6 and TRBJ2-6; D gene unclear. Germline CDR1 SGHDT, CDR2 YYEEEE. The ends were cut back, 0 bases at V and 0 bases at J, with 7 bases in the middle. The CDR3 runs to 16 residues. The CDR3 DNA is TGTGCCAGCAGCTTGGTATCAAGCTCTGGGGCCAACGTCCTGACTTTC. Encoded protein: CASSLVSSSGANVLTF.

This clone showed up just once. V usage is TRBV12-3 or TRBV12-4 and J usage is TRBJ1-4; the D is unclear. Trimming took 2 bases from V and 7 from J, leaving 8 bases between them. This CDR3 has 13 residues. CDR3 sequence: CASSLLSLEKLFF. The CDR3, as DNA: TGTGCCAGCAGTTTATTGTCTCTTGAAAAACTGTTTTTT.

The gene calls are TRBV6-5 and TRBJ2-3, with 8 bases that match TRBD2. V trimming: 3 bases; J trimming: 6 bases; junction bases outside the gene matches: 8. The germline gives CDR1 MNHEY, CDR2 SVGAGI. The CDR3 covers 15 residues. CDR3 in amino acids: CASSYGGLAFDTQYF. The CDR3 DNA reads TGTGCCAGCAGTTATGGTGGACTAGCATTTGATACGCAGTATTTT.